This T cell receptor (beta chain) was found in a study of cytomegalovirus exposure and HLA in healthy donors. 13 Jbeta primers and 60 Vbeta primers were used for the PCR. Measured with immunoSEQ multiplex PCR; TCRdb has only the in-frame clones, and not every one. The data contain under 200,000 clones, less than 85% of them seen just once; the ten biggest clones take up 1.5%. V was pared by 2 bases and J by 8 bases, with 21 bases between. The CDR3 sequence is 16 residues long. Germline assignment: CDR1 SGHDT and CDR2 YYEEEE. The sequencing sample was made of PBMCs. This TCR was recovered from a male donor in good health and CMV-seronegative. This chain joins TRBV5-6 and TRBJ2-3; tentatively, D is TRBD1 (6 bases). CDR3 sequence (DNA): TGTGCCAGCAGCTTTGTTTCGGGACAAGGCCGGGGTACGCAGTATTTT. This sequence encodes CASSFVSGQGRGTQYF.